The rows below give T cell receptor beta chains drawn from one sample of a study of spatial heterogeneity in lung cancer. MiXCR was run by TCRdb on the 5' RACE reads, yielding one entry per CDR3 protein. The top ten hold roughly a fifth of the sample, which has about 87,000 distinct CDR3 sequences, roughly 19% seen once. This specimen was PBMCs, taken at follow-up. These TCRs come from a male donor with early-stage non-small cell lung cancer. The CDR3 runs from the conserved cysteine through the conserved F or W. A D gene is named only where the DNA matches it firmly. Size is stated for part of the rows, as once, few or many counts, or as a class when the clone is expanded.

>TRBJ1-1|TRBV6-5|-|-
CASSFEENTEAFF
TGTGCCAGCAGTTTCGAAGAAAACACTGAAGCTTTCTTT
>TRBJ2-5|TRBV7-2|TRBD2|few
CASSPRVAGGQETQYF
TGTGCCAGCAGCCCGCGGGTAGCGGGGGGGCAGGAGACCCAGTACTTC
>TRBJ2-7|TRBV21-1|-|-
CASSNGPSCEQYF
TGTGCCAGCAGCAACGGCCCTAGTTGTGAGCAGTACTTC
>TRBJ2-1|TRBV6-1|-|-
CASKGGHPLNEQFF
TGTGCCAGCAAAGGGGGACACCCTTTGAATGAGCAGTTCTTC
>TRBJ1-4|TRBV12-3/TRBV12-4|-|few
CASTRPGANEKLFF
TGTGCCAGCACCCGCCCAGGGGCAAATGAAAAACTGTTTTTT
>TRBJ2-2|TRBV19|TRBD1|few
CASSLLDRGNTGELFF
TGTGCCAGTAGCCTTTTGGACAGGGGCAACACCGGGGAGCTGTTTTTT
>TRBJ1-5|TRBV20-1|-|few
CSARVGGAVNQPQHF
TGCAGTGCTAGAGTTGGGGGAGCGGTCAATCAGCCCCAGCATTTT
>TRBJ2-1|TRBV7-9|-|few
CASSSRTYNEQFF
TGTGCCAGCAGCTCCCGGACTTACAATGAGCAGTTCTTC
>TRBJ2-7|TRBV19|-|-
CASSIAGKSYEQYF
TGTGCCAGTAGTATAGCGGGGAAGTCCTACGAGCAGTACTTC
>TRBJ2-3|TRBV29-1|-|few
CSVSGGDREDTQYF
TGCAGCGTTTCGGGCGGAGACAGAGAAGATACGCAGTATTTT
>TRBJ2-5|TRBV20-1|TRBD1|many
CSARTGALETQYF
TGCAGTGCTAGGACAGGGGCTTTAGAGACCCAGTACTTC
>TRBJ1-1|TRBV7-9|-|-
CASRIPGENTEAFF
TGTGCCAGCAGGATTCCAGGGGAGAACACTGAAGCTTTCTTT
>TRBJ1-4|TRBV5-1|TRBD1|-
CASGRGTANEKLFF
TGCGCCAGCGGCAGAGGGACAGCTAATGAAAAACTGTTTTTT
>TRBJ2-7|TRBV7-3|TRBD2|-
CASSPRTRPYEQYF
TGTGCCAGCAGCCCCAGGACTAGACCCTACGAGCAGTACTTC
>TRBJ1-6|TRBV12-3/TRBV12-4|-|few
CASSLLGGNSPLHF
TGTGCCAGCAGTCTTCTTGGGGGGAATTCACCCCTCCACTTT
>TRBJ1-2|TRBV2|TRBD1|few
CASSEDRVRGYTF
TGTGCCAGCAGTGAGGACAGGGTCCGTGGCTACACCTTC
>TRBJ2-2|TRBV9|-|-
CASSVGDTGELFF
TGTGCCAGCAGCGTAGGTGATACAGGGGAGCTGTTTTTT
>TRBJ1-5|TRBV18|-|-
CASSHRGSRSNQPQHF
TGTGCCAGCTCACACCGCGGTTCGAGGAGCAATCAGCCCCAGCATTTT
>TRBJ2-1|TRBV2|TRBD1|few
CATMPGQGISSYNEQFF
TGTGCCACTATGCCGGGACAGGGTATAAGCTCCTACAATGAGCAGTTCTTC
>TRBJ2-2|TRBV29-1|-|-
CSVKARGNTGELFF
TGCAGCGTCAAAGCCCGGGGGAACACCGGGGAGCTGTTTTTT
>TRBJ1-1|TRBV3-1|-|few
CASSFRLGTEAFF
TGTGCCAGCAGTTTCCGACTTGGCACTGAAGCTTTCTTT
>TRBJ2-6|TRBV7-2|-|-
CASSSPGRTSGANVLTF
TGTGCCAGCAGCTCACCCGGCCGCACCTCTGGGGCCAACGTCCTGACTTTC
>TRBJ1-2|TRBV19|-|-
CASSTRQPDGYTF
TGTGCCAGTAGTACGCGACAGCCTGATGGCTACACCTTC
>TRBJ2-2|TRBV20-1|TRBD2|many
CSARVGGYTGELFF
TGCAGTGCTAGAGTCGGGGGGTATACCGGGGAGCTGTTTTTT
>TRBJ2-2|TRBV5-6|-|-
CASSPGLAGELFF
TGTGCCAGCAGCCCAGGGTTGGCCGGGGAGCTGTTTTTT
>TRBJ1-3|TRBV18|TRBD1|few
CASSLGQSSGNTIYF
TGTGCCAGCTCACTGGGACAGAGCTCTGGAAACACCATATATTTT
>TRBJ1-6|TRBV4-3|-|-
CASSQVGRYNSPLHF
TGCGCCAGCAGCCAAGTTGGGCGGTATAATTCACCCCTCCACTTT
>TRBJ1-6|TRBV2|-|few
CASSEERPDNSPLHF
TGTGCCAGCAGTGAAGAACGCCCCGATAATTCACCCCTCCACTTT
>TRBJ2-1|TRBV5-1|-|few
CASRPGTQATNEQFF
TGCGCCAGCAGACCGGGGACCCAAGCTACCAATGAGCAGTTCTTC
>TRBJ2-7|TRBV7-9|TRBD1|many
CASSPGQGAYEQYF
TGTGCCAGCAGCCCGGGACAGGGGGCCTACGAGCAGTACTTC
>TRBJ2-1|TRBV25-1|TRBD1|-
CASTTGESSYNEQFF
TGTGCCAGCACAACAGGGGAGAGCTCCTACAATGAGCAGTTCTTC
>TRBJ2-1|TRBV30|-|-
CAWSRGGEQFF
TGTGCCTGGAGTAGGGGGGGTGAGCAGTTCTTC
>TRBJ1-5|TRBV6-5|-|-
CASSYSGSQPQHF
TGTGCCAGCAGTTACTCGGGGAGCCAGCCCCAGCATTTT
>TRBJ2-5|TRBV9|-|-
CASSPPWAEETQYF
TGTGCCAGCAGCCCTCCGTGGGCGGAAGAGACCCAGTACTTC
>TRBJ1-5|TRBV3-1|TRBD1|few
CASSFGQGSNQPQHF
TGTGCCAGCAGCTTTGGACAGGGAAGCAATCAGCCCCAGCATTTT
>TRBJ2-3|TRBV6-5|-|many
CASSYYLAPSTDTQYF
TGTGCCAGCAGTTACTACTTAGCTCCTAGCACAGATACGCAGTATTTT
>TRBJ1-6|TRBV10-1|-|few
CASRRDRNSPLHF
TGCGCCAGCAGACGGGACCGAAATTCACCCCTCCACTTT
>TRBJ2-7|TRBV10-3|-|-
CAISESIGHYEQYF
TGTGCCATCAGTGAGTCTATCGGCCACTACGAGCAGTACTTC
>TRBJ1-6|TRBV7-9|TRBD1|-
CASSKGQEFNSPLHF
TGTGCCAGCAGCAAGGGACAGGAGTTTAATTCACCCCTCCACTTT